A single sample gave rise to the 19 T cell receptor beta chains below, sequenced in a study of cytomegalovirus exposure and HLA in healthy donors. PCR involved 60 Vbeta and 13 Jbeta primers. This table comes from immunoSEQ multiplex PCR, and its TCRdb copy is limited to in-frame clones, with some not included. This sample has approximately 170,000 clones, with about 82% found just once. Sequencing input: PBMCs. These receptor sequences come from a male donor in good health and CMV-seronegative.

V usage is TRBV5-8 and J usage is TRBJ2-3; a possible D gene is TRBD1 (5 bases). The CDR3 consists of 14 residues. Germline-derived CDR1 and CDR2 are SGHTS and YDEGEE. Trimming pared 2 bases from V and 0 bases from J, leaving 7 bases between. CDR3 in amino acids: CASSFRQSTDTQYF. The CDR3 bases are TGTGCCAGCAGCTTCAGACAGAGCACAGATACGCAGTATTTT.

The chain carries TRBV5-1 and TRBJ2-4; 7 nucleotides line up with TRBD1. In germline, CDR1 is SGHRS, CDR2 YFSETQ. The CDR3 loop spans 17 amino acids. After removal of 0 bases from V and 0 bases from J, the junction contained 6 bases not matched to a gene. CDR3 loop: CASSLVGTEGAKNIQYF. The CDR3 nucleotides read TGCGCCAGCAGCTTGGTTGGGACAGAAGGAGCCAAAAACATTCAGTACTTC.

The CDR3 loop reads CASSGSAGTSYEQFF. The CDR3 DNA reads as TGCGCCAGCAGCGGGTCTGCTGGGACATCCTATGAGCAGTTCTTC. This chain links TRBV5-1 with TRBJ2-1, with D possibly matching TRBD1 (6 bases). Germline V lookup: CDR1 SGHRS, CDR2 YFSETQ. V was shortened by 4 bases and J by 8 bases, with 19 bases between the two germline ends. The CDR3 totals 15 residues.

This clone was picked up one time. V gene TRBV5-5 combines with J gene TRBJ1-5; D gene ambiguous. This CDR3 has 14 amino acids. CDR1 and CDR2 (germline): SGHKS, YYEKEE (reference sequence). V gave up 4 bases and J gave up 3 bases, with 11 bases separating them. The CDR3 DNA reads as TGTGCCAGCAGCGCAGAGGGATTCAATCAGCCCCAGCATTTT. This translates into CASSAEGFNQPQHF.

This chain links TRBV15 with TRBJ1-1; 8 positions match TRBD1. The CDR3 spans 13 residues. Germline lookup yields CDR1 LNHNV and CDR2 YYDKDF (reference sequence). V lost 7 bases and J lost 3; bases outside the gene matches: 4. CDR3 loop: CATTRDRHTEAFF. The CDR3 bases are TGTGCCACCACCAGGGACAGGCACACTGAAGCTTTCTTT. Together with reference TRBV15 and TRBJ1-1, the CDR3 gives the full variable domain: DAMVIQNPRYQVTQFGKPVTLSCSQTLNHNVMYWYQQKSSQAPKLLFHYYDKDFNNEADTPDNFQSRRPNTSFCFLDIRSPGLGDTAMYLCATTRDRHTEAFFGQGTRLTVV.

The chain recombines TRBV7-2 with TRBJ2-7, with a possible D match to TRBD1 (5 bases). Between the trimmed V and J ends, which lost 6 bases and 4 bases, there was a span of 10 bases. Germline V gives CDR1 SGHTA, CDR2 FQGNSA. CDR3 length: 12 amino acids. Written as DNA, the CDR3 is TGTGCCAGCAGACAGGACCAATACGAGCAGTACTTC. This sequence encodes CASRQDQYEQYF.

The chain has TRBV5-1 and TRBJ2-3, with D perhaps matching TRBD2 (6 bases). The germline V and J ends were trimmed by 4 bases and 0 bases, with 12 bases remaining between them. From germline, CDR1 is SGHRS and CDR2 YFSETQ. The CDR3 covers 15 residues. The CDR3 nucleotides read TGCGCCAGCAGCCCAGGGACTCAGAGCACAGATACGCAGTATTTT. Its protein is CASSPGTQSTDTQYF.

This clone appeared a few times. This rearrangement joins TRBV5-1 to TRBJ1-2; 9 bases agree with TRBD1. Germline-derived CDR1 and CDR2 are SGHRS and YFSETQ. This CDR3 has 13 residues. V shed 3 bases and J 5 bases; nucleotides not matched to a gene: 2. The CDR3 sequence: CASSWGQGYGYTF. The CDR3 nucleotides read TGCGCCAGCAGCTGGGGACAGGGATATGGCTACACCTTC.

This clone was observed a single time. The J gene is TRBJ1-2, the V gene TRBV9; 9 bases fit TRBD1. CDR3 length: 13 residues. V lost 5 bases to trimming and J lost 4 bases; unmatched junction nucleotides: 3. Per the germline V gene, CDR1 is SGDLS and CDR2 is YYNGEE. CDR3 DNA: TGTGCCAGCAGGGACAGGGGTAGCTATGGCTACACCTTC. As protein: CASRDRGSYGYTF. The entire variable domain, with the rest obtained from reference TRBV9 and TRBJ1-2, is as follows: DSGVTQTPKHLITATGQRVTLRCSPRSGDLSVYWYQQSLDQGLQFLIQYYNGEERAKGNILERFSAQQFPDLHSELNLSSLELGDSALYFCASRDRGSYGYTFGSGTRLTVV.

This clone was seen only once. The V gene is TRBV27, the J gene TRBJ2-2; D may be TRBD1 (5 bases). The germline CDR1 and CDR2 sequences are MNHEY and SMNVEV (reference sequence). The CDR3 sequence is 16 residues long. Trimming removed 6 bases at V and 4 bases at J, with 18 bases between. CDR3 in DNA: TGTGCCAGCAGCTTCGGGCAGGGCGCCGCCACCGGGGAGCTGTTTTTT. Translating gives CASSFGQGAATGELFF.

The CDR3 loop reads CAISEVGTVLGYTF. DNA for the CDR3: TGTGCCATCAGTGAGGTTGGGACAGTATTGGGCTACACCTTC. The chain links TRBV10-3 to TRBJ1-2, with TRBD1 matching 7 bases. Trimming at V came to 2 bases and at J to 8 bases, leaving 8 bases not matched to a gene. The CDR3 extends over 14 amino acids. The V gene's germline CDR1 is ENHRY and CDR2 SYGVKD.

The gene calls are TRBV29-1 and TRBJ2-1; D not resolved. Trimming left V 5 bases short and J 2 bases short, with 19 bases between. CDR3 length equals 16 residues. In germline, CDR1 is SQVTM, CDR2 ANQGSEA. The CDR3: CSVQALLVSPYNEQFF. CDR3 in DNA: TGCAGCGTTCAAGCCCTTTTAGTGAGCCCCTACAATGAGCAGTTCTTC.

Of note for this clone: Other DNA sequences in the same sample also yield this CDR3. The chain joins TRBV5-4 to TRBJ2-7; unclear D gene. CDR1 is SGHNT and CDR2 is YYREEE in the germline V gene (reference sequence). V lost 0 bases and J 0 bases, leaving 10 bases between the germline ends. The CDR3 is 15 residues long. As DNA, the CDR3 is TGTGCCAGCAGCTTGGTTGGGCAGAGCTCCTACGAGCAGTACTTC. Its translation is CASSLVGQSSYEQYF.

The CDR3 nucleotides are TGTGCCAGCAGCGTAGATGGGGGCGAGTTTAATACGCAGTATTTT. This translates into CASSVDGGEFNTQYF. V usage is TRBV9 and J usage is TRBJ2-3, with D perhaps TRBD1 (6 bases). V was clipped by 0 bases and J by 7 bases, with 15 bases between them. Germline V CDR1 and CDR2: SGDLS, YYNGEE. The CDR3 has 15 amino acids.

The chain recombines TRBV2 with TRBJ2-5, with D possibly TRBD1 on 6 matching bases. The J call may be incorrect, as the DNA end agrees better with TRBJ2-7. Per germline, CDR1 SNHLY and CDR2 FYNNEI. This CDR3 region has 12 residues. The CDR3 spells CASHRDSYEQYF. CDR3 in DNA: TGTGCCAGCCACAGGGATTCCTACGAGCAGTACTTC.

The chain carries TRBV2 and TRBJ2-5; a weak D match, TRBD1 (5 bases). CDR1 and CDR2 from the germline V gene are SNHLY and FYNNEI. V lost 4 bases and J lost 5, with 17 bases in between. This CDR3 region has 15 residues. This CDR3 reads CASSGDSHVGETQYF. The CDR3 DNA reads as TGTGCCAGCAGTGGAGACAGTCATGTAGGGGAGACCCAGTACTTC. The full variable domain, its missing parts supplied by reference TRBV2 and TRBJ2-5, is EPEVTQTPSHQVTQMGQEVILRCVPISNHLYFYWYRQILGQKVEFLVSFYNNEISEKSEIFDDQFSVERPDGSNFTLKIRSTKLEDSAMYFCASSGDSHVGETQYFGPGTRLLVL.

The chain uses TRBV19 and TRBJ2-7; 9 bases are a match to TRBD1. From germline, CDR1 is LNHDA and CDR2 SQIVND (reference sequence). V was clipped by 4 bases and J by 0 bases; unmatched bases: 1. The CDR3 extends over 14 amino acids. Here the CDR3 reads CASSTQGASYEQYF. In DNA form, the CDR3 reads TGTGCCAGTAGTACACAGGGGGCCTCCTACGAGCAGTACTTC.

This chain links TRBV29-1 with TRBJ2-3, with D perhaps matching TRBD2 (7 bases). CDR1 is SQVTM, CDR2 ANQGSEA, per germline. The CDR3 runs to 13 residues. Deletions cut 6 bases from V and 6 bases from J, with 16 bases between. CDR3 in amino acids: CSVWEGGGDTQYF. The CDR3 DNA follows: TGCAGCGTCTGGGAGGGGGGCGGGGATACGCAGTATTTT.

The chain couples TRBV4-2 to TRBJ2-3; 10 bases map to TRBD1. J lost 1 base, V lost 4 bases, and 11 bases had no gene match. The CDR3 is 18 amino acids. Looked up from germline, CDR1 is LGHNA and CDR2 is YNFKEQ. The CDR3 spells CASSPGADRGQRTDTQYF. The CDR3 coding sequence is TGTGCCAGCAGCCCAGGGGCCGACAGGGGGCAGCGCACAGATACGCAGTATTTT.